Here is one TCR beta chain with its context. Its antigen is currently unknown. Germline is not matched at one junction end, which may reflect a read error. The CDR3 is 11 residues long. Germline CDR1 and CDR2: SGHNT and YYREEE (reference sequence). These data originate in a study of tumor-infiltrating lymphocytes in primary liver carcinoma. The wider study: Patients had primary liver carcinoma treated by surgical resection. Overall study results and limits: Tumor top-250-clone fractions significantly exceeded those of blood (p = 0.039).

Starting from approximately 470 ng of total RNA, TCR beta cDNA was produced with a primer in the constant region. Three nested multiplex PCR rounds, a slightly modified ARM-PCR method, built the TCR beta libraries. TRBV1-TRBV30 forward primers paired with a C-beta reverse primer drove the first two PCR rounds, about 10 cycles each. TCRdb re-called the multiplex PCR reads through MiXCR, storing one row per CDR3 protein. The sample comprises 300,000 to 400,000 distinct CDR3 sequences, 65% of which are singletons, and about 9.4% rests with the top ten. Out of unsorted whole blood came the blood RNA, and germline DNA was extracted as well. Those patients suffered from chronic HBV infection and were treatment-naive.

The TCR originated in a man aged 35 to 55 with primary liver carcinoma and hepatitis B virus infection. The specimen was peripheral blood. The V and J genes are TRBV5-4 and TRBJ2-1; D is perhaps TRBD2 (5 bases). CDR3 sequence (DNA): TGCGCCAGCAGCTTTAGCGTCGAGCAGTCCTTC. Protein sequence: CASSFSVEQSF.